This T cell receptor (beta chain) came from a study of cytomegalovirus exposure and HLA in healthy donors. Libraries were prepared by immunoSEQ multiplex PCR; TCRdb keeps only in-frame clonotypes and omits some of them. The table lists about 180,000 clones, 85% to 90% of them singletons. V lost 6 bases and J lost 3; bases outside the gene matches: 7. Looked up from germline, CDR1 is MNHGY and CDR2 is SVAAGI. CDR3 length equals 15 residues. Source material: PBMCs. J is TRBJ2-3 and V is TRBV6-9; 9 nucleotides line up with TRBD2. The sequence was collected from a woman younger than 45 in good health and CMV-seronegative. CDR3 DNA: TGTGCCAGCAGGGGGCTAGCGGGGTGTACAGATACGCAGTATTTT. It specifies CASRGLAGCTDTQYF.